This T cell receptor (beta chain) was recovered during a study of cytomegalovirus exposure and HLA in healthy donors. The PCR used 60 Vbeta and 13 Jbeta primers. TCRdb keeps only in-frame clones here, not all; method: immunoSEQ multiplex PCR. The sample consists of 130,000 to 150,000 clones, roughly 80% of them appearing once. The germline CDR1 and CDR2 sequences are LNHDA and SQIVND (reference sequence). Trimming took 4 bases from V and 6 from J; bases not matched to a gene: 2. The CDR3 is 13 amino acids. The chain uses TRBV19 and TRBJ2-2, with 7 bases matching TRBD1. This TCR was recovered from a woman between 25 and 40 years old in good health and CMV-seronegative. The sample taken for sequencing was PBMCs. In nucleotides, the CDR3 is TGTGCCAGTAGTACAACAGGGGCCGGGGAGCTGTTTTTT. Translation gives CASSTTGAGELFF. Drawing the rest from reference TRBV19 and TRBJ2-2, the complete variable domain is DGGITQSPKYLFRKEGQNVTLSCEQNLNHDAMYWYRQDPGQGLRLIYYSQIVNDFQKGDIAEGYSVSREKKESFPLTVTSAQKNPTAFYLCASSTTGAGELFFGEGSRLTVL.